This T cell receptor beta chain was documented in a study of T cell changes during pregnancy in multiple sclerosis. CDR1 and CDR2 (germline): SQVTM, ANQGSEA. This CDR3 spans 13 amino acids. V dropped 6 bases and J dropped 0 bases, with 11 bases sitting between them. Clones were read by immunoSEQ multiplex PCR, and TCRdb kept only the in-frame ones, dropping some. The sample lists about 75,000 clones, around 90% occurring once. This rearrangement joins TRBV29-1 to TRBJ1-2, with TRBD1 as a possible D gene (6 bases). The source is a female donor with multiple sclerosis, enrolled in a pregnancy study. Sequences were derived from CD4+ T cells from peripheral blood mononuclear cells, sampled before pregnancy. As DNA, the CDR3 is TGCAGCGTCCAGGGGCTTACTAACTATGGCTACACCTTC. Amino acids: CSVQGLTNYGYTF. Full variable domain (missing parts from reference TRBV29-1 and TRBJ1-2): SAVISQKPSRDICQRGTSLTIQCQVDSQVTMMFWYRQQPGQSLTLIATANQGSEATYESGFVIDKFPISRPNLTFSTLTVSNMSPEDSSIYLCSVQGLTNYGYTFGSGTRLTVV.